The 5 T cell receptor beta chains listed next were all sequenced from one sample in a study of response to subunit inactivated influenza vaccine. One entry per CDR3 protein results from TCRdb running MiXCR on the RT-PCR reads. The sample lists around 480,000 distinct CDR3 sequences, about 17% occurring once. This sample comprised CD4+ T cells sorted from PBMCs, obtained roughly 24 months after vaccination. The receptors come from a man aged 45-69 years who received an inactivated influenza vaccine.

The table lists this clonotype with many counts. Here the CDR3 DNA reads TGTGCCAGCAGTTTGCAGGGAAACACCATATATTTT. Protein: CASSLQGNTIYF. The chain couples TRBV12-3 or TRBV12-4 to TRBJ1-3; the D is unclear. Trimming removed 3 bases at V and 4 bases at J, with 4 bases between. The CDR3 has 12 amino acids.

This clonotype was counted a few times. CDR3 DNA sequence: TGTGCCAGCTCACCCCCCGGAGGGGCAGATACGCAGTATTTT. Its translation is CASSPPGGADTQYF. The rearrangement joins TRBV18 to TRBJ2-3, with D perhaps TRBD2 (6 bases). Trimming stripped 3 bases from V and 4 bases from J, with 11 bases between. The CDR3 is made up of 14 amino acids. In germline, CDR1 is KGHSH, CDR2 LQKENI. Drawing the rest from reference TRBV18 and TRBJ2-3, the complete variable domain is NAGVMQNPRHLVRRRGQEARLRCSPMKGHSHVYWYRQLPEEGLKFMVYLQKENIIDESGMPKERFSAEFPKEGPSILRIQQVVRGDSAAYFCASSPPGGADTQYFGPGTRLTVL.

The chain links TRBV2 to TRBJ2-2; D is undetermined. Germline CDR1 reads SNHLY; CDR2 reads FYNNEI. V was trimmed by 5 bases and J by 2 bases, leaving 12 bases between them. The CDR3 has 15 amino acids. Written as DNA, the CDR3 is TGTGCCAGCAGTCCCGCAGGCACCAACACCGGGGAGCTGTTTTTT. As protein: CASSPAGTNTGELFF.

With respect to this clonotype: At one end the junction does not follow the germline gene, possibly because of a read error. J is TRBJ2-7 and V is TRBV6-1, with 7 bases that match TRBD2. Germline CDR1 reads MNHNS; CDR2 reads SASEGT. The CDR3 covers 14 residues. The CDR3 here is CASREAGSSYEQYF. The CDR3 bases are TGTGCCAGCAGGGAAGCGGGAAGCTCCTACGAGCAGTACTTC.

This clonotype was counted a few times. The V and J genes are TRBV24-1 and TRBJ2-2, with D possibly matching TRBD2 (6 bases). V lost 0 bases and J 4 bases, leaving 11 bases between the germline ends. This CDR3 contains 16 residues. Germline V CDR1 and CDR2: KGHDR, SFDVKD. CDR3 region: CATSDLRLGFTGELFF. In nucleotides, the CDR3 is TGTGCCACCAGTGATTTGAGACTAGGGTTCACCGGGGAGCTGTTTTTT.